The rows below give T cell receptor beta chains drawn from one sample of a study of metastatic and nonmetastatic thyroid tumors. TCRdb called clones again from the PCR reads with MiXCR. This table has roughly 40,000 clones, roughly 16% appearing once. The source material was blood. The receptors stem from a female donor with papillary thyroid cancer or a benign thyroid nodule (not recorded which). Some clones in this sample may be carry-over from other donors' samples. Each CDR3 is given with its conserved first and last residue. The order of the fields is V gene, J gene, CDR3 protein.

TRBV10-3	TRBJ2-1	CAISEAPSGGYNEQFF
TRBV4-2	TRBJ2-7	CASSQDRSSGSHEQYF
TRBV28	TRBJ1-1	CASSFPLRGENTEAFF
TRBV28	TRBJ2-2	CASSLPGAGTGELFF
TRBV27	TRBJ1-2	CASRGPTYGYTF
TRBV7-8	TRBJ2-5	CASSHGETQYF
TRBV4-1	TRBJ2-3	CASSRTGADTQYF
TRBV3-1	TRBJ2-7	CASSQHHADAYEQYF
TRBV7-6	TRBJ1-1	CASSNKSGSTEAFF
TRBV11-2	TRBJ1-4	CASSLAGGRSEKLFF
TRBV3-1	TRBJ1-2	CASSQGGYGYTF
TRBV28	TRBJ2-7	CASSTTGKSSYEQYF
TRBV2	TRBJ2-7	CASSEAEGGVWGEQYF
TRBV6-2/TRBV6-3	TRBJ2-1	CASSTDRGNHNEQFF
TRBV25-1	TRBJ2-7	CASSLGGTNEQYF
TRBV20-1	TRBJ1-6	CSSNRGSENSPLHF
TRBV5-6	TRBJ2-5	CASSRRLAGGHQETQYF
TRBV18	TRBJ1-2	CASSPGVGPDYGYTF